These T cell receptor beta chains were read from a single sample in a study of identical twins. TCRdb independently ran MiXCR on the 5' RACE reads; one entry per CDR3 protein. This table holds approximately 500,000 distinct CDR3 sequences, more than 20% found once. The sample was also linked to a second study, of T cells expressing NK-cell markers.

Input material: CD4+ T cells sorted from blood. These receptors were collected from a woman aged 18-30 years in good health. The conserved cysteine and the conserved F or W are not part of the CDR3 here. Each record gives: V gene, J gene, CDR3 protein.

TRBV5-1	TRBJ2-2	ASSLQDGELF
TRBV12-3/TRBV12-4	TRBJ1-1	ASRADSYNTEAF
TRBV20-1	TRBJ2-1	SARVERADSYNEQF
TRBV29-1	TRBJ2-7	SVYGPSYEQY
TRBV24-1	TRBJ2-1	ATSDGDPLNEQF
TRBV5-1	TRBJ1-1	ASSSTYTVNTEAF
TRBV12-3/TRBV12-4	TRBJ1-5	ASSLKRNQPQH
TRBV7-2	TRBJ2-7	ASSPQGGSGYEQY
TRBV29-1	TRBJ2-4	SVRFGLGNEAKNIQY
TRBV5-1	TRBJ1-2	ASSPVQGYGYT